This T cell receptor beta chain was captured in a study of T cells in Graves' hyperthyroidism and ophthalmopathy. Researchers took RNA transcripts and amplified the TCR beta CDR3 regions from them. The HTBI set primed first-round TCR CDR3 RT-PCR. One entry per CDR3 protein results from TCRdb running MiXCR on the multiplex PCR reads. In the table there are 200,000 to 250,000 distinct CDR3 sequences, about 17% of which are singletons. The sample holds many counts of this clonotype. Its cognate antigen is unknown. The CDR3 runs to 14 residues. The V gene lost 1 base and the J gene lost 5 bases, with 12 bases spanning the gap. Germline assignment: CDR1 SGHRS and CDR2 YFSETQ. General study points: Blood held most thyroid clonotypes expanded above 0.001 frequency.

Enrolled ophthalmopathy patients presented with a Clinical Activity Score of at least 3, a NOSPECS grade of at least 4, and disease duration under 3 months. The origin of this receptor is a woman under 30 with Graves' ophthalmopathy. The chain combines TRBV5-1 with TRBJ1-2; perhaps TRBD1 as D (6 bases). Sequencing was done on a sample of blood. Here the CDR3 DNA reads TGCGCCAGCAGCTTGACCCAGGGGACGTATGGCTACACCTTC. This sequence encodes CASSLTQGTYGYTF.